The 3 T cell receptor beta chains given below trace back to one sample, sequenced in a study of T cells expressing NK-cell markers. TCRdb reanalyzed the 5' RACE reads and collapses them to one entry per CDR3 protein, without DNA. The listing records around 550,000 distinct CDR3 sequences. The sample consisted of blood T cells: a sorted CD56 or NKG2C T cell subset, CD4+ or CD8+ T cells, or bulk PBMC T cells (not recorded which). The receptors here all came from a man between 18 and 29 years old in good health.

The chain couples TRBV6-2 or TRBV6-3 to TRBJ2-1; the TCRdb D gene call, TRBD2, has no DNA to confirm it. Per the germline V gene, CDR1 is MNHEY and CDR2 is SVGEGT. The CDR3 spans 15 residues. The CDR3: CASSYPAALGNEQFF.

CDR3 in amino acids: CASSPGILSYNEQFF. This chain joins TRBV11-3 and TRBJ2-1; no DNA is available, so the TRBD1 call from TCRdb remains unchecked. Germline assignment: CDR1 SGHNT and CDR2 YENEEA. The CDR3 contains 15 residues.

The chain is built from TRBV5-1 and TRBJ1-4; TCRdb gives TRBD1 as the D gene, but with no DNA this cannot be confirmed. Germline V gene data show CDR1 as SGHRS and CDR2 as YFSETQ. CDR3 size: 14 residues. CDR3 in amino acids: CASSLVASLELVFF.